This TCR beta chain was recovered during a study of regulatory and conventional T cells in RAG deficiency. Regulatory T cells were sorted from blood as CD4+ CD25-high CD127-low cells. In the case of this clone: Its antigen is unknown.

V shed 5 bases and J 3 bases; nucleotides not matched to a gene: 6. From germline, CDR1 is SGHAT and CDR2 FQNNGV. The CDR3 has 14 amino acids. Clones were sequenced by immunoSEQ multiplex PCR, and TCRdb holds only the in-frame ones, with some missing. This sample has about 30,000 clones, with 75% to 95% found just once. Points from the study as a whole: Compared with controls, unique Treg TCR beta sequences dropped roughly 96-fold in Omenn syndrome and CID/AS. Patient subsets had shorter CDR3s; Omenn Treg-Tconv overlap exceeded 80%.

These same data were also listed under a study on regulatory T cells. That investigation notes: The PCR used 52 TRBV and 13 TRBJ primers. Regulatory T cells showed the strongest V-J pair restriction and V/J gene skewing among patient repertoires.

Sequenced material: Tregs sorted from blood. J is TRBJ2-7 and V is TRBV11-2, with 8 bases matching TRBD1. This TCR derives from a human donor in good health. The CDR3 loop is CASSTDRGFYEQYF. The CDR3 DNA is TGTGCCAGCAGCACAGACAGGGGTTTCTACGAGCAGTACTTC.